The 10 T cell receptor beta chains given below trace back to one sample, sequenced in a study of cytomegalovirus exposure and HLA in healthy donors. The PCR ran on 60 Vbeta and 13 Jbeta primers. Clones were read by immunoSEQ multiplex PCR, and TCRdb kept only the in-frame ones, dropping some. Among about 150,000 clones listed, approximately 74% were seen once. Sequencing used PBMCs. The receptor source for this set is a man aged 18 to 29 in good health and CMV-seronegative.

This sequence joins TRBV2 and TRBJ2-7, with D perhaps TRBD1 (6 bases). Trimming shortened V by 1 base and J by 2 bases, and 9 bases separated the two germline ends. This CDR3 spans 14 amino acids. Germline-derived CDR1 and CDR2 are SNHLY and FYNNEI. CDR3 sequence reads: CASSEGWGPYEQYV. The CDR3 nucleotides are TGTGCCAGCAGTGAAGGTTGGGGGCCCTACGAGCAGTACGTC.

The chain combines TRBV5-5 with TRBJ1-2, with D possibly matching TRBD1 (6 bases). V lost 0 bases and J lost 4, with 10 bases in between. The CDR3 has 14 amino acids. Germline V gene data show CDR1 as SGHKS and CDR2 as YYEKEE (reference sequence). This CDR3 reads CASSLAQGSYGYTF. The CDR3, as DNA: TGTGCCAGCAGCTTGGCCCAGGGGTCCTATGGCTACACCTTC.

This clone was seen only a few times. This sequence joins TRBV2 and TRBJ2-1; D remains ambiguous. Per germline, CDR1 SNHLY and CDR2 FYNNEI. Trimming took 6 bases from V and 2 from J, leaving 11 bases between them. The CDR3 is 14 residues long. CDR3 residues: CASSPTVTYNEQFF. DNA of the CDR3: TGTGCCAGCAGCCCAACGGTGACCTACAATGAGCAGTTCTTC.

CDR3 sequence: CASSSALTGVFHGYTF. The CDR3 DNA reads as TGTGCCAGCAGTAGCGCCTTGACAGGGGTATTTCATGGCTACACCTTC. The chain employs TRBV7-9 and TRBJ1-2, with 8 bases aligning to TRBD1. The CDR3 length is 16 residues. The junction had 15 bases not matched to a gene; V was cut back by 6 bases and J by 6 bases. Germline loops: CDR1 SEHNR, CDR2 FQNEAQ (reference sequence).

This chain links TRBV13 with TRBJ1-2, with D uncertain. This CDR3 region has 13 residues. V was clipped by 0 bases and J by 4 bases, with 6 bases between them. Germline V gives CDR1 PRHDT, CDR2 FYEKMQ (reference sequence). Here the CDR3 reads CASSLGTFYGYTF. The CDR3 DNA reads TGTGCCAGCAGCTTAGGGACATTCTATGGCTACACCTTC.

This clone was seen only once. Its ends do not fully match the called genes, so a read error is possible. The V gene is TRBV6-4, the J gene TRBJ2-3; 8 bases line up with TRBD1. The germline gives CDR1 MRHNA, CDR2 SNTAGT. This CDR3 region has 13 residues. The chain's CDR3 is CTSGQGTADTQYF. CDR3 nucleotide sequence: TGTACCAGCGGACAGGGAACCGCGGATACGCAGTATTTT.

This clone occurred once. The chain links TRBV4-2 to TRBJ1-1; unclear D gene. Per germline, CDR1 LGHNA and CDR2 YNFKEQ. CDR3 length: 15 residues. V was cut by 4 bases and J by 2 bases, with 14 bases left in between. CDR3 region: CASSPQHAQNTEAFF. DNA of the CDR3: TGTGCCAGCAGCCCCCAACACGCTCAAAACACTGAAGCTTTCTTT.

The V and J genes are TRBV19 and TRBJ1-1, with D perhaps matching TRBD1 (5 bases). V lost 5 bases and J lost 0, with 7 bases in between. Germline CDR1 reads LNHDA; CDR2 reads SQIVND (reference sequence). CDR3 length: 13 amino acids. The CDR3: CASSSTVNTEAFF. Written as DNA, the CDR3 is TGTGCCAGTAGTTCGACAGTGAACACTGAAGCTTTCTTT.

For the CDR3, the DNA is TGTGCCAGCTCCGGGACAGTGAACACCGGGGAGCTGTTTTTT. This sequence encodes CASSGTVNTGELFF. The J gene is TRBJ2-2, the V gene TRBV25-1, with TRBD1 matching over 7 bases. Losses at the gene ends were 8 bases for V and 1 base for J; bases not matched to a gene: 4. The CDR3 consists of 14 residues. CDR1 MGHDK and CDR2 SYGVNS come from the germline V gene.

This clone was seen once. CDR3 protein: CASSPPDSYGYTF. The CDR3 region has the DNA TGTGCCAGCAGTCCCCCGGACTCCTATGGCTACACCTTC. This chain uses TRBV27 with TRBJ1-2, with unresolved D. V was clipped by 5 bases and J by 4 bases, with 11 bases between them. The germline CDR1 and CDR2 sequences are MNHEY and SMNVEV (reference sequence). There are 13 residues in the CDR3.